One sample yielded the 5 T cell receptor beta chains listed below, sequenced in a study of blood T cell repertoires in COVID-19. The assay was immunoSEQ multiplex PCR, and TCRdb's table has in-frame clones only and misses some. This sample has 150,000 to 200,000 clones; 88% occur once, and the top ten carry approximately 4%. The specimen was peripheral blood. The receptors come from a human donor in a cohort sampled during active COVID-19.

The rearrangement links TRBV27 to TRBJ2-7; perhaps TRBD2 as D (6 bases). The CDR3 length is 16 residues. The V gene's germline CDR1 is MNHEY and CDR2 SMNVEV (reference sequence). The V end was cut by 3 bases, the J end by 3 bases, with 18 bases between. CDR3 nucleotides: TGTGCCAGCAGTTTGTCAGGGACTGATCAGAGCTACGAGCAGTACTTC. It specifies CASSLSGTDQSYEQYF.

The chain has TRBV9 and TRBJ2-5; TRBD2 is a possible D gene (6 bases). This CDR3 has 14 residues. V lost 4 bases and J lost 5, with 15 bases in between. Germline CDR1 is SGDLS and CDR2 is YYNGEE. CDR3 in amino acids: CASSPGLLDETQYF. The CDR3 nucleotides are TGTGCCAGCAGCCCGGGACTCCTCGATGAGACCCAGTACTTC.

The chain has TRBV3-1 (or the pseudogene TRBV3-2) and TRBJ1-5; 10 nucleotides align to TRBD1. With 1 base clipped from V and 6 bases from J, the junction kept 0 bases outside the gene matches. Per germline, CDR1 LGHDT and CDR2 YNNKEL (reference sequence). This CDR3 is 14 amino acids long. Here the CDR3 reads CASSQGTGGQPQHF. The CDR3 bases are TGTGCCAGCAGCCAAGGGACAGGGGGTCAGCCCCAGCATTTT.

CDR3: CATSDLVQGAHEQFF. DNA for the CDR3: TGTGCCACCAGTGATTTGGTTCAGGGGGCCCATGAGCAGTTCTTC. The chain uses TRBV24-1 and TRBJ2-1; 8 nucleotides agree with TRBD1. The J segment lost 8 bases and the V segment lost 0 bases, leaving 5 bases of the junction unmatched. Germline V gene sequence: CDR1 KGHDR, CDR2 SFDVKD. The CDR3 runs to 15 residues.

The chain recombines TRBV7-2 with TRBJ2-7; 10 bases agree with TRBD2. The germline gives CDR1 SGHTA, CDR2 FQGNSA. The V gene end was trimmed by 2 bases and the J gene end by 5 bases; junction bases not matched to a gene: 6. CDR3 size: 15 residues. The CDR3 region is CASSLKSGRADEQYF. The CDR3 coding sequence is TGTGCCAGCAGCTTAAAAAGCGGGAGGGCCGACGAGCAGTACTTC.